At least ten counts were recorded for the clone carrying this TCR beta chain. The antigen is undetermined. This sample stems from a study of tumor-infiltrating lymphocytes in primary liver carcinoma. For the study at large: Roughly 3.5 to 7.13 million productive TCRbeta reads were obtained per sample, with similar numbers across tissue types. Study conclusions and caveats: Tumor region pairs showed greater overlap than either tumor-adjacent or tumor-blood pairs did.

Production of TCR beta cDNA used roughly 480 ng total RNA together with a constant-region primer. Investigators got TCR beta libraries out of three nested multiplex PCR rounds, done with slightly modified ARM-PCR. TRBV1-TRBV30 forward and Cbeta reverse primers drove the first two roughly 10-cycle rounds. TCRdb independently ran MiXCR on the multiplex PCR reads; one entry per CDR3 protein. The profile covers 330,000 or so distinct CDR3 sequences, with less than 75% appearing a single time and about 6% taken by the ten largest. Unsorted whole blood supplied the RNA, and germline DNA was extracted too. The V and J ends lost 4 bases and 0 bases respectively, with 12 bases between them. In germline, CDR1 is SGHAT, CDR2 FQNNGV. The CDR3 covers 16 residues.

The sequencing input was peripheral blood. The V gene is TRBV11-2, the J gene TRBJ2-2, with no clear D. The clonotype comes from a man between 40 and 49 years old with primary liver carcinoma and hepatitis B virus infection. The CDR3 DNA follows: TGTGCCAGCAGCTCCCCGACGCAAGCGAACACCGGGGAGCTGTTTTTT. Its protein is CASSSPTQANTGELFF.